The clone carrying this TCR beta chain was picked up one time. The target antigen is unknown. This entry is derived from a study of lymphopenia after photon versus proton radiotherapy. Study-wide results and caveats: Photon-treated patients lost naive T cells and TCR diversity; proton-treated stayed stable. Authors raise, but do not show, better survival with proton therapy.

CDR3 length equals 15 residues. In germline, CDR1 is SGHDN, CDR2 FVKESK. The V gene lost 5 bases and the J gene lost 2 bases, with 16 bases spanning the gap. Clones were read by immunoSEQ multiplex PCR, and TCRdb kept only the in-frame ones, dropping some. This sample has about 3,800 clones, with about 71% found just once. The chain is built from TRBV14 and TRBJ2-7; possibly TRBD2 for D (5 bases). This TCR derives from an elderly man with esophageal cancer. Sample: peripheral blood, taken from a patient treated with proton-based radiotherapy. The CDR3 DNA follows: TGTGCCAGCAGCGTAGCTCTCGGGATTACCTACGAGCAGTACTTC. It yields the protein CASSVALGITYEQYF.